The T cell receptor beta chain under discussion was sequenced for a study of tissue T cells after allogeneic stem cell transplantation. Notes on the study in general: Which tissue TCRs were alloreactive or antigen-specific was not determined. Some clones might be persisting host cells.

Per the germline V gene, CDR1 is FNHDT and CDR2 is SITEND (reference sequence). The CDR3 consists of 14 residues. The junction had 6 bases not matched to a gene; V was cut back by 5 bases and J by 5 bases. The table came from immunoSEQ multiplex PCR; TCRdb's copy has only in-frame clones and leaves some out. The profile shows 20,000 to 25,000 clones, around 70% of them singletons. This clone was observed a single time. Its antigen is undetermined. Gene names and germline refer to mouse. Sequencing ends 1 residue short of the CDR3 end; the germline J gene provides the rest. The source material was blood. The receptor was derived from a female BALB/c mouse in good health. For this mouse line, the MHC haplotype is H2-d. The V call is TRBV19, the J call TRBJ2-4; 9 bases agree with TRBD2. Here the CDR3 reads CASRMTGGLNTLYF. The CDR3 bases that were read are TGTGCCAGCAGAATGACTGGGGGTCTAAACACCTTGTAC.